This T cell receptor (beta chain) was retrieved from a study of cytomegalovirus exposure and HLA in healthy donors. Study-level points and caveats: Being indistinguishable, some V segments were excluded, TRBV6-2 and TRBV6-3 among them. Follow-up analysis seemed to connect common viral pathogens with several of the most significant clusters identified. Later genetic work tied a missense DCLRE1C variant to beta-chain V and J trimming.

To note about this clone: Its antigen is currently unknown.

Primers for the PCR totalled 60 Vbeta and 13 Jbeta. Sequenced by immunoSEQ multiplex PCR; TCRdb stores in-frame clones only, minus some. The ten top clones account for around 10%, within a sample of about 55,000 clones. Participants comprised healthy donors of bone marrow. The CDR3 contains 14 residues. The V segment lost 3 bases and the J segment 6 bases; nucleotides outside the gene matches: 7. Germline lookup yields CDR1 MDHEN and CDR2 SYDVKM. The TCR was taken from a man between 50 and 59 years old in good health and CMV-seropositive. The material sequenced was PBMCs. The chain links TRBV28 to TRBJ2-7; 8 bases fit TRBD1. This CDR3 is CASSLTAGGGEQYF. The CDR3 DNA reads TGTGCCAGCAGTTTGACGGCAGGGGGCGGCGAGCAGTACTTC. Full variable domain (outside the CDR3, taken from reference TRBV28 and TRBJ2-7): DVKVTQSSRYLVKRTGEKVFLECVQDMDHENMFWYRQDPGLGLRLIYFSYDVKMKEKGDIPEGYSVSREKKERFSLILESASTNQTSMYLCASSLTAGGGEQYFGPGTRLTVT.